This T cell receptor beta chain stems from a study of blood T cell repertoires in COVID-19. Study-wide background: In each case, the material was cDNA or gDNA derived from T cells, B-cell-depleted T cells, or PBMCs.

The assay was immunoSEQ multiplex PCR, and TCRdb's table has in-frame clones only and misses some. Of a few hundred thousand clones in the sample, around 88% were seen once. The specimen was peripheral blood. The origin of this receptor is a woman in her fifties or sixties with acute or convalescent COVID-19.

The CDR3 sequence: CASRGQNNSPLHF. Written as DNA, the CDR3 is TGTGCCAGCCGGGGACAGAATAATTCACCCCTCCACTTT. This chain connects TRBV25-1 to TRBJ1-6; 7 nucleotides align to TRBD1. There are 13 residues in the CDR3. Germline V gene sequence: CDR1 MGHDK, CDR2 SYGVNS. J was trimmed by 5 bases and V by 8 bases; bases with no gene match: 3. Based on the CDR3 plus reference TRBV25-1 and TRBJ1-6, the full variable domain is EADIYQTPRYLVIGTGKKITLECSQTMGHDKMYWYQQDPGMELHLIHYSYGVNSTEKGDLSSESTVSRIRTEHFPLTLESARPSHTSQYLCASRGQNNSPLHFGNGTRLTVT.